This passage covers 28 T cell receptor beta chains from one sample sequenced in a study of cytomegalovirus exposure and HLA in healthy donors. PCR primers comprised 60 Vbeta and 13 Jbeta primers. Here immunoSEQ multiplex PCR was the method, and the copy in TCRdb shows in-frame clones only, minus some. Here the sample spans about 160,000 clones, approximately 85% being singletons. Sequenced input: PBMCs. These receptors all come from a man aged 45-60 years in good health and CMV-seropositive.

The rearrangement joins TRBV5-1 to TRBJ1-6; D might be TRBD1 (5 bases). Germline V gene sequence: CDR1 SGHRS, CDR2 YFSETQ. This CDR3 comprises 16 residues. V gave up 5 bases and J gave up 0 bases, with 12 bases separating them. CDR3 residues: CASSMGGSSYNSPLHF. CDR3 bases: TGCGCCAGCAGTATGGGGGGGAGCTCCTATAATTCACCCCTCCACTTT. Supplemented by reference TRBV5-1 and TRBJ1-6, the full variable domain reads KAGVTQTPRYLIKTRGQQVTLSCSPISGHRSVSWYQQTPGQGLQFLFEYFSETQRNKGNFPGRFSGRQFSNSRSEMNVSTLELGDSALYLCASSMGGSSYNSPLHFGNGTRLTVT.

This chain joins TRBV10-3 and TRBJ1-2; TRBD1 might be the D (5 bases). The CDR3 loop spans 13 amino acids. In germline, CDR1 is ENHRY, CDR2 SYGVKD. The V and J ends lost 3 bases and 4 bases respectively, with 9 bases between them. The CDR3 reads CAISDRQGYGYTF. The CDR3 DNA follows: TGTGCCATCAGTGATAGGCAGGGCTATGGCTACACCTTC.

This chain connects TRBV6-1 to TRBJ2-7; 13 bases are a match to TRBD2. Germline lookup yields CDR1 MNHNS and CDR2 SASEGT. After removal of 1 base from V and 2 bases from J, the junction contained 8 bases not matched to a gene. The CDR3 consists of 18 residues. CDR3 DNA: TGTGCCAGCAGTGAAGGGACTAGCGGGAGTTACCTTACCTACGAGCAGTACTTC. It is translated as CASSEGTSGSYLTYEQYF.

This clone was recorded a few times. This chain joins TRBV10-3 and TRBJ2-5; possible D gene TRBD1, 6 bases. CDR1 and CDR2 (germline): ENHRY, SYGVKD. This CDR3 contains 17 residues. V dropped 3 bases and J dropped 4 bases, with 21 bases sitting between them. The CDR3 nucleotides are TGTGCCATCAGTGACTCTACGGGACAACCACGCGGAGAGACCCAGTACTTC. As protein: CAISDSTGQPRGETQYF.

The chain has TRBV28 and TRBJ1-2; 7 bases match TRBD1. CDR3 length: 15 residues. With V trimmed by 5 bases and J by 0 bases, 6 bases remained unmatched. Germline V CDR1 and CDR2: MDHEN, SYDVKM. The CDR3 DNA reads as TGTGCCAGCAGTGGACCGGGACAGACTAACTATGGCTACACCTTC. This encodes CASSGPGQTNYGYTF.

The chain links TRBV30 to TRBJ2-3; 12 positions match TRBD2. V shed 2 bases, J shed 0 bases, and the junction held 12 bases outside the gene matches. Germline V gene sequence: CDR1 GTSNPN, CDR2 SVGIG (reference sequence). The CDR3 consists of 19 residues. Here the CDR3 DNA reads TGTGCCTGGAGTTTACCGGGACTAGCGGGCCCGTCTAGCACAGATACGCAGTATTTT. Translated: CAWSLPGLAGPSSTDTQYF.

The V call is TRBV5-1, the J call TRBJ2-3, with 8 bases matching TRBD2. Germline lookup yields CDR1 SGHRS and CDR2 YFSETQ. CDR3 size: 16 residues. Trimming took 4 bases from V and 5 from J; bases not matched to a gene: 12. CDR3 in DNA: TGCGCCAGCAGCCCCCCAGCTGCGGGAGGTCGAGATACGCAGTATTTT. It specifies CASSPPAAGGRDTQYF. The entire variable domain, with the rest obtained from reference TRBV5-1 and TRBJ2-3, is as follows: KAGVTQTPRYLIKTRGQQVTLSCSPISGHRSVSWYQQTPGQGLQFLFEYFSETQRNKGNFPGRFSGRQFSNSRSEMNVSTLELGDSALYLCASSPPAAGGRDTQYFGPGTRLTVL.

This clone was picked up a small number of times. The rearrangement joins TRBV5-1 to TRBJ2-7; no firm D call. Between the trimmed V and J ends, which lost 2 bases and 0 bases, there was a span of 6 bases. The germline gives CDR1 SGHRS, CDR2 YFSETQ. This CDR3 comprises 13 residues. The CDR3 loop is CASSLEVSYEQYF. The CDR3 DNA is TGCGCCAGCAGCTTAGAGGTCTCCTACGAGCAGTACTTC.

This clone came up a few times. The chain carries TRBV30 and TRBJ1-1; 7 bases fit TRBD1. From germline, CDR1 is GTSNPN and CDR2 SVGIG (reference sequence). This CDR3 spans 10 amino acids. V shed 6 bases and J 8 bases; nucleotides not matched to a gene: 3. CDR3 sequence: CACWDREAFF. CDR3 DNA sequence: TGTGCCTGCTGGGACAGAGAAGCTTTCTTT.

The V and J genes are TRBV30 and TRBJ2-3, with TRBD1 matching over 7 bases. The germline CDR1 and CDR2 sequences are GTSNPN and SVGIG (reference sequence). The CDR3 covers 16 residues. The ends lost 3 bases at V and 2 bases at J; junction bases unmatched: 11. CDR3 residues: CAWSAWDRINTDTQYF. The CDR3 region has the DNA TGTGCCTGGAGCGCCTGGGACAGAATAAACACAGATACGCAGTATTTT. Based on the CDR3 plus reference TRBV30 and TRBJ2-3, the full variable domain is SQTIHQWPATLVQPVGSPLSLECTVEGTSNPNLYWYRQAAGRGLQLLFYSVGIGQISSEVPQNLSASRPQDRQFILSSKKLLLSDSGFYLCAWSAWDRINTDTQYFGPGTRLTVL.

This chain connects TRBV5-4 to TRBJ1-1; 8 bases fit TRBD1. CDR1 SGHNT and CDR2 YYREEE come from the germline V gene (reference sequence). The CDR3 consists of 15 residues. V was pared by 0 bases and J by 1 base, with 2 bases of the junction left unmatched. CDR3 DNA sequence: TGTGCCAGCAGCTTGGGGGGGACAGGGAACACTGAAGCTTTCTTT. The encoded protein is CASSLGGTGNTEAFF.

As concerns this clone: At the DNA level, this CDR3 is encoded by other sequences in the same sample as well. The V call is TRBV4-2, the J call TRBJ2-5; TRBD2 aligns across 11 bases. Germline-derived CDR1 and CDR2 are LGHNA and YNFKEQ. Germline trimming cut 4 bases from V and 2 bases from J; bases unmatched to any gene: 3. This CDR3 is built from 15 residues. CDR3 DNA sequence: TGTGCCAGCAGCCCCGGGACTAGCGGTCAAGAGACCCAGTACTTC. Amino acid sequence: CASSPGTSGQETQYF.

The chain employs TRBV25-1 and TRBJ2-7; possibly TRBD2 for D (6 bases). The CDR3 extends over 15 amino acids. Germline-derived CDR1 and CDR2 are MGHDK and SYGVNS. V was shortened by 5 bases and J by 2 bases, with 16 bases between the two germline ends. The CDR3 sequence: CASSPGWGEPYEQYF. The CDR3 DNA is TGTGCCAGCAGTCCCGGGTGGGGGGAGCCCTACGAGCAGTACTTC.

J is TRBJ2-5 and V is TRBV29-1, with TRBD1 as a possible D gene (5 bases). The length of the CDR3 is 11 residues. Germline CDR1 is SQVTM and CDR2 is ANQGSEA. V gave up 6 bases and J gave up 4 bases, with 9 bases separating them. DNA of the CDR3: TGCAGCGTCCAAAGGGGAGAGACCCAGTACTTC. Its translation is CSVQRGETQYF.

This clone was counted a few times. The J gene is TRBJ2-5, the V gene TRBV7-8, with D unclear. V lost 3 bases and J lost 7, with 9 bases in between. The CDR3 sequence is 12 residues long. Germline V gene lookup returns CDR1 SGHVS and CDR2 FQNEAQ. CDR3 region: CASSFRDGTQYF. Written as DNA, the CDR3 is TGTGCCAGCAGCTTTAGAGATGGGACCCAGTACTTC.

The chain uses TRBV4-1 and TRBJ1-2; TRBD1 matches at 7 bases. The CDR3 length is 20 residues. CDR1 and CDR2 (germline): MGHRA, YSYEKL. The junction had 18 bases not matched to a gene; V was cut back by 1 base and J by 1 base. DNA for the CDR3: TGCGCCAGCAGCCAAGTCCTGCGGGACAGCTCTTTACGCGGTAACTATGGCTACACCTTC. Encoded protein: CASSQVLRDSSLRGNYGYTF.

The V call is TRBV27, the J call TRBJ2-3; 12 bases are shared with TRBD2. This CDR3 spans 20 amino acids. J lost 3 bases, V lost 1 base, and 14 bases had no gene match. The germline V gene encodes CDR1 MNHEY and CDR2 SMNVEV (reference sequence). The CDR3 DNA follows: TGTGCCAGCAGTTTATTGACTAGCGGGAGAGGGGGGTACGGAACAGATACGCAGTATTTT. This translates into CASSLLTSGRGGYGTDTQYF.

The chain's CDR3 is CASSPRRSTGELFF. For the CDR3, the DNA is TGTGCCAGCAGCCCCCGCCGGAGCACCGGGGAGCTGTTTTTT. The gene calls are TRBV2 and TRBJ2-2; D gene uncertain. The germline V gene encodes CDR1 SNHLY and CDR2 FYNNEI. CDR3 length: 14 residues. Trimming cost V 6 bases and J 4 bases, with 12 bases left between them.

The genes are TRBV18 and TRBJ2-7; no reliable D call. Trimming pared 0 bases from V and 5 bases from J, leaving 8 bases between. CDR3 length equals 13 residues. CDR1 is KGHSH and CDR2 is LQKENI in the germline V gene. For the CDR3, the DNA is TGTGCCAGCTCACCACCGTTGACTGACGAGCAGTACTTC. Residues: CASSPPLTDEQYF.

This clone occurred a few times. The DNA for the CDR3 is TGTGCCAGCAGCCCAGACACCGGGGAGCTGTTTTTT. Protein: CASSPDTGELFF. This chain connects TRBV7-9 to TRBJ2-2, with D unclear. Germline V gives CDR1 SEHNR, CDR2 FQNEAQ (reference sequence). Trimming stripped 5 bases from V and 3 bases from J, with 4 bases between. This CDR3 contains 12 residues. Full variable domain (outside the CDR3, taken from reference TRBV7-9 and TRBJ2-2): DTGVSQNPRHKITKRGQNVTFRCDPISEHNRLYWYRQTLGQGPEFLTYFQNEAQLEKSRLLSDRFSAERPKGSFSTLEIQRTEQGDSAMYLCASSPDTGELFFGEGSRLTVL.

CDR3 sequence reads: CASSFQGGHNEQFF. The CDR3 bases are TGTGCCAGCAGTTTTCAAGGGGGACACAATGAGCAGTTCTTC. The J gene is TRBJ2-1, the V gene TRBV28, with a possible D match to TRBD1 (6 bases). The CDR3 runs 14 residues. Germline CDR1 MDHEN, CDR2 SYDVKM. The V and J ends lost 3 bases and 5 bases respectively, with 11 bases between them.

V gene TRBV5-1 combines with J gene TRBJ1-2, with TRBD1 matching 7 bases. The germline V gene encodes CDR1 SGHRS and CDR2 YFSETQ. The V and J ends lost 2 bases and 6 bases, in that order; junction bases with no gene match: 16. The CDR3 is 17 amino acids. CDR3: CASSFGTGAPGMDGYTF. The DNA of the CDR3 is TGCGCCAGCAGCTTCGGAACAGGGGCTCCCGGGATGGATGGCTACACCTTC.

Worth noting for this clone: A junction end diverges from the germline sequence, so it may reflect a read error. This sequence joins TRBV28 and TRBJ1-4; a weak D match, TRBD1 (5 bases). The germline V gene encodes CDR1 MDHEN and CDR2 SYDVKM. The CDR3 runs 13 residues. The CDR3 sequence: CVSSLTGDEKLFF. The CDR3 DNA sequence: TGTGTCAGCAGCCTTACAGGAGACGAAAAACTGTTTTTT.

V gene TRBV11-2 combines with J gene TRBJ2-6; D may be TRBD1 (6 bases). V gave up 5 bases and J gave up 2 bases, with 10 bases separating them. CDR3 size: 15 residues. The germline gives CDR1 SGHAT, CDR2 FQNNGV. The CDR3 nucleotides are TGTGCCAGCAGCCTCAGGGGTGCTGGGGCCAACGTCCTGACTTTC. Amino acids: CASSLRGAGANVLTF.

The V and J genes are TRBV5-1 and TRBJ2-3; D possibly corresponds to TRBD2 (6 bases). The CDR3 is made up of 14 amino acids. Per the germline V gene, CDR1 is SGHRS and CDR2 is YFSETQ. V lost 0 bases and J lost 7, with 12 bases in between. CDR3 in amino acids: CASSLVASANTQYF. The CDR3 bases are TGCGCCAGCAGCTTGGTCGCTAGCGCAAATACGCAGTATTTT.

This clone has just a few counts. The genes are TRBV7-9 and TRBJ1-5; possible D gene TRBD1, 6 bases. The CDR3 covers 14 residues. The germline V gene encodes CDR1 SEHNR and CDR2 FQNEAQ (reference sequence). The germline V and J ends were trimmed by 5 bases and 0 bases, with 8 bases remaining between them. The CDR3 DNA reads as TGTGCCAGCAGCCCACAGGGTAGCAATCAGCCCCAGCATTTT. Encoded protein: CASSPQGSNQPQHF.

The chain combines TRBV19 with TRBJ2-1; a possible D gene is TRBD2 (5 bases). This CDR3 is 15 amino acids long. CDR1 is LNHDA and CDR2 is SQIVND in the germline V gene (reference sequence). V lost 1 base to trimming and J lost 1 base, with 8 bases between them. The CDR3 sequence is CASSIGPGSYNEQFF. The CDR3 DNA is TGTGCCAGTAGTATAGGTCCGGGATCCTACAATGAGCAGTTCTTC.

The chain links TRBV9 to TRBJ2-3; TRBD2 might be the D (5 bases). CDR3 length equals 18 residues. Germline V gene sequence: CDR1 SGDLS, CDR2 YYNGEE. V was shortened by 2 bases and J by 2 bases, with 21 bases between the two germline ends. CDR3 DNA sequence: TGTGCCAGCAGCGTTCATCTAGCAAACCCCAGTTTCACAGATACGCAGTATTTT. It specifies CASSVHLANPSFTDTQYF.